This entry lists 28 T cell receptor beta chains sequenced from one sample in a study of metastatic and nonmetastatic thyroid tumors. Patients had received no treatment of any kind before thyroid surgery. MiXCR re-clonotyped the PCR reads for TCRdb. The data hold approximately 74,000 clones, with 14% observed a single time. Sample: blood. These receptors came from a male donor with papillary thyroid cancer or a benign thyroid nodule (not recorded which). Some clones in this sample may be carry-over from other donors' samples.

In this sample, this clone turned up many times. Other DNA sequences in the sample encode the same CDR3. Here the CDR3 reads CASSSRLAGGTDTQYF. Written as DNA, the CDR3 is TGTGCCAGCAGTTCCAGACTAGCGGGAGGGACAGATACGCAGTATTTT. The chain carries TRBV27 and TRBJ2-3; 14 nucleotides line up with TRBD2. The junction had 3 bases not matched to a gene; V was cut back by 4 bases and J by 3 bases. The CDR3 contains 16 residues. Germline-derived CDR1 and CDR2 are MNHEY and SMNVEV (reference sequence).

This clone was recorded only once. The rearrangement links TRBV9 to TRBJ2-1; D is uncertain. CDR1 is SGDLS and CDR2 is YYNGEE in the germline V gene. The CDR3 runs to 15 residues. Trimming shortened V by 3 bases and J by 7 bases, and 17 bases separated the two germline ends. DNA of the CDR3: TGTGCCAGCAGCGAGAGGCAGGAGACCGAAAATGAGCAGTTCTTC. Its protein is CASSERQETENEQFF.

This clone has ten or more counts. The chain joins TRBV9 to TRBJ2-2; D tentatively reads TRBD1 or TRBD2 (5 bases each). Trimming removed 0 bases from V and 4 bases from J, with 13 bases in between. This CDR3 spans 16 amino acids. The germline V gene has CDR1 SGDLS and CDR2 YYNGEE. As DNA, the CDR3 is TGTGCCAGCAGCGTAGGTGGGGGATCGGGCACCGGGGAGCTGTTTTTT. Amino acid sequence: CASSVGGGSGTGELFF.

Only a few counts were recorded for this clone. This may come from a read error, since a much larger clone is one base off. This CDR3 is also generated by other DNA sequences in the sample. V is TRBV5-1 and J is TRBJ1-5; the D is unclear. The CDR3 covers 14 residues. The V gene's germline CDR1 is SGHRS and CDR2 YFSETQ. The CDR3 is CASSLDPMNQPQHF. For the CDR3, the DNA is TGCGCCAGCAGCTTGGACCCCATGAATCAGCCTCAGCATTTT.

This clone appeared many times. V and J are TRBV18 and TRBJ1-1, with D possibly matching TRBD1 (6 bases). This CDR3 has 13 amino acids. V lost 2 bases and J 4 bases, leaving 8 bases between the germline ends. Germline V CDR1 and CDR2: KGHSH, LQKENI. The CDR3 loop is CASSPKGGTEAFF. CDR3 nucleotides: TGTGCCAGCTCACCAAAGGGGGGCACTGAAGCTTTCTTT.

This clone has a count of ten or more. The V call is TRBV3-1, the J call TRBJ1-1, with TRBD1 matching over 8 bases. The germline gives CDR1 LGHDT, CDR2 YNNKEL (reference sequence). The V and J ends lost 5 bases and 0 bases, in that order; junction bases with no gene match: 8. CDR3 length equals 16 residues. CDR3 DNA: TGTGCCAGCAGCAATCTTGGACAGGGTCTGAACACTGAAGCTTTCTTT. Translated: CASSNLGQGLNTEAFF.

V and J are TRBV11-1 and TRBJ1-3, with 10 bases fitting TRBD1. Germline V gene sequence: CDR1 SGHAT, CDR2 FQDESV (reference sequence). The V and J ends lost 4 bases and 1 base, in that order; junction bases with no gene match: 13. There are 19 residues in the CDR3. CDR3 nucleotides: TGTGCCAGCAGCTCAACCCTATTGACAGGGGGCACATCTGGAAACACCATATATTTT. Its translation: CASSSTLLTGGTSGNTIYF.

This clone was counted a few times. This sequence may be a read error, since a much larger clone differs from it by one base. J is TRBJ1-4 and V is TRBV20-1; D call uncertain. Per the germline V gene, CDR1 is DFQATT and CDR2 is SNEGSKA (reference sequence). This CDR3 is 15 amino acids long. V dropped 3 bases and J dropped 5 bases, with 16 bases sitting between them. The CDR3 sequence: CSARSVEDWNEKLFF. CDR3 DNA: TGCAGTGCTAGGTCTGTGGAAGATTGGAATGAAAAACTGTTTTTT.

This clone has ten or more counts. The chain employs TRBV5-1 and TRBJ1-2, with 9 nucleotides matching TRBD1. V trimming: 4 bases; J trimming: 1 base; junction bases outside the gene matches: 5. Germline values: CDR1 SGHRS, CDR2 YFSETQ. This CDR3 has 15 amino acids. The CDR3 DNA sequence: TGCGCCAGCAGCGTAGGACAGGGGAATAACTATGGCTACACCTTC. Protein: CASSVGQGNNYGYTF.

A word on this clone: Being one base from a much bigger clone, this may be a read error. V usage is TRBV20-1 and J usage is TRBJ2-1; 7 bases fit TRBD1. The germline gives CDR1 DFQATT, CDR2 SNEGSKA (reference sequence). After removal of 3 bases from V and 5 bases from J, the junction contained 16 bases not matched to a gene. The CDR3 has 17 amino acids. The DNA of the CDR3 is TGCAGTGCTAGTGGAAAGGGGGCCCTAACGACCGACAATGAGCAGTTCTTC. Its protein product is CSASGKGALTTDNEQFF.

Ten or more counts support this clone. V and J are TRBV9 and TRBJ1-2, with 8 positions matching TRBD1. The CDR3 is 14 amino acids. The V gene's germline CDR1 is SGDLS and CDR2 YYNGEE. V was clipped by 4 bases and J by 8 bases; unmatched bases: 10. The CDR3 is CASSQLGQVGGYTF. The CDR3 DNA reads TGTGCCAGCAGCCAGTTGGGACAGGTGGGCGGCTACACCTTC.

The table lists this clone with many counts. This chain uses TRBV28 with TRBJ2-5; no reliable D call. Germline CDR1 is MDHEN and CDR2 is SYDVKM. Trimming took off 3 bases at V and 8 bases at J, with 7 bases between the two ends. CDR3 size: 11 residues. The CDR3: CASSFEETQYF. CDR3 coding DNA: TGTGCCAGCAGTTTTGAGGAAACCCAGTACTTC.

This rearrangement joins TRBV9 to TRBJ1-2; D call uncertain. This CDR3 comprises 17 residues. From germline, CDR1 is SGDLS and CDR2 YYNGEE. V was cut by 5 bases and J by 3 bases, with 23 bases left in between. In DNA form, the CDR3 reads TGTGCCAGCAGAGGGATCACAGACTTACCGTCGGACTATGGCTACACCTTC. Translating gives CASRGITDLPSDYGYTF.

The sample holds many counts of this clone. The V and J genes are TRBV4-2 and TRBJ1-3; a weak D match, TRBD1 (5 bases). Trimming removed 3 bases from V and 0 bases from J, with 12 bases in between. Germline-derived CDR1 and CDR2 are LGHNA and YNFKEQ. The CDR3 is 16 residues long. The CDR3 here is CASSHLGGSSGNTIYF. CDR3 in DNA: TGTGCCAGCAGCCATCTGGGGGGAAGCTCTGGAAACACCATATATTTT.

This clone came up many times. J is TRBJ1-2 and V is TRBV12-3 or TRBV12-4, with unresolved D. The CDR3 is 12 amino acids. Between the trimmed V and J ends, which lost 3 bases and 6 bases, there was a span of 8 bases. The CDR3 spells CASSFLTHGYTF. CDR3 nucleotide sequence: TGTGCCAGCAGTTTTTTGACCCATGGCTACACCTTC.

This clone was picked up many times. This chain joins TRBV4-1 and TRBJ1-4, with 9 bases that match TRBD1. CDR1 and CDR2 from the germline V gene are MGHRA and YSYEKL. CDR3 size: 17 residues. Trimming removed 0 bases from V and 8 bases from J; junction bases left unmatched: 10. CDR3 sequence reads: CASSQDWLGQGMEKLFF. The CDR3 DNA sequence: TGCGCCAGCAGCCAAGATTGGCTCGGACAGGGGATGGAAAAACTGTTTTTT.

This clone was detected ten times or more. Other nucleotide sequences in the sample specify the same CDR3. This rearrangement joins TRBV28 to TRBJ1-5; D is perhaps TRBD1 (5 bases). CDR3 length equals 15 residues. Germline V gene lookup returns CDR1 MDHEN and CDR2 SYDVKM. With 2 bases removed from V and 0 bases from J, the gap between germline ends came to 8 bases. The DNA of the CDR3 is TGTGCCAGCAGTTTAGGGCAGGGTAGCAATCAGCCCCAGCATTTT. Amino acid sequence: CASSLGQGSNQPQHF.

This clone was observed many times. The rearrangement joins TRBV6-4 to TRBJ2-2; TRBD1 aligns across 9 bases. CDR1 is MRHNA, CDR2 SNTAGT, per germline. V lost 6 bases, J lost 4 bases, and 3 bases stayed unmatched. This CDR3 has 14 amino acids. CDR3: CASRDRGSTGELFF. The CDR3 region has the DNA TGTGCCAGCAGAGACAGGGGGAGCACCGGGGAGCTGTTTTTT.

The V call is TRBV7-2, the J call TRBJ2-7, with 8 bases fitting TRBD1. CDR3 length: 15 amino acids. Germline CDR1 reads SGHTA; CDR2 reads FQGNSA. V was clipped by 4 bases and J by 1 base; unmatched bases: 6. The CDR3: CASSSPGGVSYEQYF. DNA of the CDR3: TGTGCCAGCAGCTCCCCAGGGGGCGTTTCCTACGAGCAGTACTTC.

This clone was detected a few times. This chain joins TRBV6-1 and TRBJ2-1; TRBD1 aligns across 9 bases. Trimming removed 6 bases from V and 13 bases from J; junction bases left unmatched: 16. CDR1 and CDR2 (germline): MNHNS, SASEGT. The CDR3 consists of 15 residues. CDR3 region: CASSEPGQGHHYQFF. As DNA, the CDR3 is TGTGCCAGCAGCGAACCGGGACAGGGACACCATTATCAGTTCTTC.

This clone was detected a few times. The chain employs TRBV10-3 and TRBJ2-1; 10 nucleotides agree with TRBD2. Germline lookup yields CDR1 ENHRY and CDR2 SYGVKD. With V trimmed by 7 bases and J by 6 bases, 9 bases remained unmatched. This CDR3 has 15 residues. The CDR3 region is CAITSVLAGVNEQFF. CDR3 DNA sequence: TGTGCCATCACCTCAGTTCTAGCGGGGGTCAATGAGCAGTTCTTC.

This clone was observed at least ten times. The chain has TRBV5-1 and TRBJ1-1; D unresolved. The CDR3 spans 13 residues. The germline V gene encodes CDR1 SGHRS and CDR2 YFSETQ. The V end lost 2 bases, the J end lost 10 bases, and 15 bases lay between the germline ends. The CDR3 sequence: CASSLSSGPGAFF. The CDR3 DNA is TGCGCCAGCAGCTTATCTTCCGGTCCTGGAGCTTTCTTT.

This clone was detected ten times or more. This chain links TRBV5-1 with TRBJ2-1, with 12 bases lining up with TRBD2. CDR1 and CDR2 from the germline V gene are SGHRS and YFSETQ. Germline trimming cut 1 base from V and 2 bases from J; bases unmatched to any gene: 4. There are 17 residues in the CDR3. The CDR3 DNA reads TGCGCCAGCAGCTTGAGGACTAGCGGGAACCCCTACAATGAGCAGTTCTTC. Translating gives CASSLRTSGNPYNEQFF. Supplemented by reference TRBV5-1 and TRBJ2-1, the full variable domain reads KAGVTQTPRYLIKTRGQQVTLSCSPISGHRSVSWYQQTPGQGLQFLFEYFSETQRNKGNFPGRFSGRQFSNSRSEMNVSTLELGDSALYLCASSLRTSGNPYNEQFFGPGTRLTVL.

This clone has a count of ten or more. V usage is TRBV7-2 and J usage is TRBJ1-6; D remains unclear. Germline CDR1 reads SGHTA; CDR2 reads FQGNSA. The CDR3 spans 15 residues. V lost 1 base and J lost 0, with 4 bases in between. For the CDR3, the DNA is TGTGCCAGCAGCTTAGGGAACTCCTATAATTCACCCCTCCACTTT. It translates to CASSLGNSYNSPLHF.

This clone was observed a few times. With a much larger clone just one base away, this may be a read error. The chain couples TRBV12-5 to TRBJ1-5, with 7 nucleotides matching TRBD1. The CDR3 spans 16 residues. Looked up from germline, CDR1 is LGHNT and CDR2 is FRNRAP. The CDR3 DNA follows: TGTTCTAGTGGCCAGCCAGCGGGACAGATAAATCAGCTCCAGCATTTT. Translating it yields CSSGQPAGQINQLQHF.

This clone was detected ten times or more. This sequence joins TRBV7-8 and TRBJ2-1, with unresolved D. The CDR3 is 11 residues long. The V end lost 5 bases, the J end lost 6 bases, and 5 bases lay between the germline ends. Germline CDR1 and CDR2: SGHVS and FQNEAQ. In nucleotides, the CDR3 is TGTGCCAGCAGCCCAGGCAATGAGCAGTTCTTC. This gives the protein CASSPGNEQFF.

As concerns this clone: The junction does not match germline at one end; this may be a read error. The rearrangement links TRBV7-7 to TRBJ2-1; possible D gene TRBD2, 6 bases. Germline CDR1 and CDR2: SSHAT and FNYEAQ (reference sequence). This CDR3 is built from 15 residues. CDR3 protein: CASSQSPGGYNEQFF. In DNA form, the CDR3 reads TGTGCTAGCAGCCAGAGCCCCGGGGGCTACAATGAGCAGTTCTTC. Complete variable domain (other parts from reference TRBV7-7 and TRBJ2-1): GAGVSQSPRYKVTKRGQDVTLRCDPISSHATLYWYQQALGQGPEFLTYFNYEAQPDKSGLPSDRFSAERPEGSISTLTIQRTEQRDSAMYRCASSQSPGGYNEQFFGPGTRLTVL.

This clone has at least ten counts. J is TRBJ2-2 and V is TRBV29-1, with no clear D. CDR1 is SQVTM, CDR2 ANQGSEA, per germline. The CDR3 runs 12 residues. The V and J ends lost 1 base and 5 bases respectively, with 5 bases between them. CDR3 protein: CSVEGATGELFF. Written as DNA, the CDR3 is TGCAGCGTTGAAGGAGCGACCGGGGAGCTGTTTTTT.